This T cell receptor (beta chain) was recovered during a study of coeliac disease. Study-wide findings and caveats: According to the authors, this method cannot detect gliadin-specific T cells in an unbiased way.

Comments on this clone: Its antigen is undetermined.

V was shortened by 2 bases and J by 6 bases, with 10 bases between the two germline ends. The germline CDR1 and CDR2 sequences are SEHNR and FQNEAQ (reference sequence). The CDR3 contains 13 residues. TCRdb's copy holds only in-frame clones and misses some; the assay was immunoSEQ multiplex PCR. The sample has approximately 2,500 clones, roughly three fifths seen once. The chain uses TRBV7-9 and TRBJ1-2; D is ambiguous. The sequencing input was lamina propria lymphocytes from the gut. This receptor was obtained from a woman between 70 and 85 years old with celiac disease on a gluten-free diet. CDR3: CASSLSTSDGYTF. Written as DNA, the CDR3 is TGTGCCAGCAGCTTATCCACCAGTGATGGCTACACCTTC.